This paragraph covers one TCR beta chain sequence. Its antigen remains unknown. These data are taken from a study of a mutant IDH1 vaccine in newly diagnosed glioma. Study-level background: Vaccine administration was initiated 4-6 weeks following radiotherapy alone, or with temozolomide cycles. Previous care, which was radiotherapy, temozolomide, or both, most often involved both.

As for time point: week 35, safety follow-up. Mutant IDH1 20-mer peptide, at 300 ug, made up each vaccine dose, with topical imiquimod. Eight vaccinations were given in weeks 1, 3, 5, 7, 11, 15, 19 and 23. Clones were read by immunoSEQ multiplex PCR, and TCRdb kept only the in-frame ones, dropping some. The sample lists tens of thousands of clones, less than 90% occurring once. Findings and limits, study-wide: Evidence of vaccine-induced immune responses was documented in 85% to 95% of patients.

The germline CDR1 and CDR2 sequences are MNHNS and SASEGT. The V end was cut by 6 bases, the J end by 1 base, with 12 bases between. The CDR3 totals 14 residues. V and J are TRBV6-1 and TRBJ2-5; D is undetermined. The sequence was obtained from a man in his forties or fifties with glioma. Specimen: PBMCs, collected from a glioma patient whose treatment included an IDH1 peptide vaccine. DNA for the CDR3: TGTGCCAGCAGACAGAGGTCACCCCAAGAGACCCAGTACTTC. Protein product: CASRQRSPQETQYF.